These 16 T cell receptor beta chains came from one sample sequenced in a study of neurological immune-mediated disorders. The time point here: technical triplicate 2. TCRdb called the 5' RACE reads again in MiXCR, with one record for every CDR3 protein. The sample has more than 30,000 distinct CDR3 sequences, 13% seen once. Specimen: CD4+ T cells from blood. The receptor source for this set is a female donor with HTLV-1-associated myelopathy (HAM/TSP).

This clonotype was detected ten times or more. This chain uses TRBV5-5 with TRBJ2-1, with TRBD2 as a possible D gene (5 bases). The V gene's germline CDR1 is SGHKS and CDR2 YYEKEE (reference sequence). The CDR3 spans 14 residues. The V end was cut by 4 bases, the J end by 7 bases, with 15 bases between. The CDR3 sequence: CASSSGGNGNEQFF. Written as DNA, the CDR3 is TGTGCCAGCAGCAGCGGTGGGAATGGGAATGAGCAGTTCTTC.

The J gene is TRBJ2-7, the V gene TRBV7-2; D may match TRBD1 or TRBD2 (5 bases each). Germline lookup yields CDR1 SGHTA and CDR2 FQGNSA. This CDR3 is built from 12 residues. V was clipped by 3 bases and J by 10 bases, with 13 bases between them. DNA of the CDR3: TGTGCCAGCAGCTTTAATCTGGGGGAACAGTACTTC. The encoded protein is CASSFNLGEQYF.

This clonotype showed up many times. The chain recombines TRBV6-1 with TRBJ2-1; 9 nucleotides align to TRBD1. This CDR3 is 15 amino acids long. Trimming removed 4 bases from V and 4 bases from J; junction bases left unmatched: 5. From germline, CDR1 is MNHNS and CDR2 SASEGT. CDR3 residues: CASSVGTGLYNEQFF. As DNA, the CDR3 is TGTGCCAGCAGTGTTGGGACAGGGCTATACAATGAGCAGTTCTTC.

This clonotype was counted at least ten times. V usage is TRBV5-1 and J usage is TRBJ1-3, with a weak D call TRBD1 (5 bases). CDR3 length: 12 amino acids. V was clipped by 0 bases and J by 9 bases, with 7 bases between them. Germline assignment: CDR1 SGHRS and CDR2 YFSETQ. CDR3 amino acids: CASSLDTGTIYF. The DNA of the CDR3 is TGCGCCAGCAGCTTGGACACAGGCACCATATATTTT.

The table lists this clonotype with many counts. This chain joins TRBV5-1 and TRBJ2-1; 9 bases map to TRBD2. CDR1 and CDR2 (germline): SGHRS, YFSETQ. V lost 4 bases to trimming and J lost 4 bases; unmatched junction nucleotides: 9. The CDR3 consists of 16 residues. The CDR3 reads CASSPQASGTYNEQFF. In nucleotides, the CDR3 is TGCGCCAGCAGCCCCCAAGCTAGCGGGACGTACAATGAGCAGTTCTTC.

This clonotype was observed at least ten times. This rearrangement joins TRBV5-1 to TRBJ2-7; TRBD1 agrees at 9 bases. The length of the CDR3 is 16 residues. Germline assignment: CDR1 SGHRS and CDR2 YFSETQ. The J segment lost 6 bases and the V segment lost 0 bases, leaving 10 bases of the junction unmatched. The DNA for the CDR3 is TGCGCCAGCAGCTTGGCCAACACTGGACAGGGGAGCGAGCAGTACTTC. Translation: CASSLANTGQGSEQYF.

This clonotype has at least ten counts. This rearrangement joins TRBV5-1 to TRBJ2-3; 7 nucleotides agree with TRBD1. The CDR3 runs 15 residues. CDR1 is SGHRS, CDR2 YFSETQ, per germline. Losses at the gene ends were 4 bases for V and 4 bases for J; bases not matched to a gene: 9. The DNA of the CDR3 is TGCGCCAGCAGCCCCGGGACCCAGGGGGCAGATACGCAGTATTTT. Encoded protein: CASSPGTQGADTQYF.

This clonotype was counted many times. In DNA form, the CDR3 reads TGTGCCAGCAGTTACTCGGTTCCAGGGAACAATCAGCCCCAGCATTTT. Encoded protein: CASSYSVPGNNQPQHF. The chain uses TRBV6-5 and TRBJ1-5; D may be TRBD1 (5 bases). The germline V gene has CDR1 MNHEY and CDR2 SVGAGI. The CDR3 runs 16 residues. The ends were cut back, 0 bases at V and 3 bases at J, with 12 bases in the middle.

This clonotype was recorded at least ten times. V and J are TRBV4-1 and TRBJ1-2; D gene unclear. Germline loops: CDR1 MGHRA, CDR2 YSYEKL. This CDR3 is built from 15 residues. Trimming left V 1 base short and J 3 bases short, with 12 bases between. The CDR3, as DNA: TGCGCCAGCAGCCAAGGCAGGCAGGCCGACTATGGCTACACCTTC. Protein sequence: CASSQGRQADYGYTF.

This clonotype was found many times. This chain joins TRBV14 and TRBJ1-1; tentatively, D is TRBD1 (6 bases). Germline V gene sequence: CDR1 SGHDN, CDR2 FVKESK. The CDR3 runs to 14 residues. The V and J ends lost 3 bases and 6 bases respectively, with 14 bases between them. The CDR3 DNA reads as TGTGCCAGCAGCCATCGACAGGAGGTAGCTGAAGCTTTCTTT. Its translation: CASSHRQEVAEAFF.

This clonotype was found many times. The CDR3 reads CASSDNTEAFF. The CDR3 DNA reads TGTGCCAGCAGTGATAACACTGAAGCTTTCTTT. V usage is TRBV6-1 and J usage is TRBJ1-1; D is undetermined. The germline gives CDR1 MNHNS, CDR2 SASEGT. The CDR3 loop spans 11 amino acids. The V gene lost 3 bases and the J gene lost 2 bases, with 1 base spanning the gap.

This clonotype was seen many times. The rearrangement joins TRBV20-1 to TRBJ2-2; 8 bases are a match to TRBD2. The CDR3 loop spans 15 amino acids. After removal of 4 bases from V and 1 base from J, the junction contained 5 bases not matched to a gene. Germline V gene lookup returns CDR1 DFQATT and CDR2 SNEGSKA (reference sequence). The CDR3 region is CSATGTSLNTGELFF. CDR3 nucleotide sequence: TGCAGTGCTACCGGGACTAGTTTGAACACCGGGGAGCTGTTTTTT.

The table lists this clonotype with many counts. V gene TRBV15 combines with J gene TRBJ2-1; 13 nucleotides match TRBD2. This CDR3 contains 19 residues. With V trimmed by 8 bases and J by 2 bases, 15 bases remained unmatched. The V gene's germline CDR1 is LNHNV and CDR2 YYDKDF (reference sequence). In nucleotides, the CDR3 is TGTGCCACCCTTACGGCGGGACTAGCGGGACAAAGACCCTACAATGAGCAGTTCTTC. It codes for CATLTAGLAGQRPYNEQFF.

At least ten counts were recorded for this clonotype. This chain connects TRBV20-1 to TRBJ2-1; D remains ambiguous. The V gene lost 6 bases and the J gene lost 3 bases, with 18 bases spanning the gap. The germline V gene has CDR1 DFQATT and CDR2 SNEGSKA (reference sequence). The CDR3 extends over 15 amino acids. DNA for the CDR3: TGCAGTGCCCCGACCCCCCTTGAGAACTACAATGAGCAGTTCTTC. It specifies CSAPTPLENYNEQFF.

This clonotype was counted ten times or more. The V gene is TRBV5-1, the J gene TRBJ1-2; D remains unclear. CDR3 length: 14 amino acids. From germline, CDR1 is SGHRS and CDR2 YFSETQ. Trimming pared 4 bases from V and 4 bases from J, leaving 14 bases between. The CDR3 DNA sequence: TGCGCCAGCAGCGAGAAAAACGGGGTCTATGGCTACACCTTC. Translated: CASSEKNGVYGYTF.

This clonotype appeared a single time. V usage is TRBV4-2 and J usage is TRBJ2-2; D possibly corresponds to TRBD2 (6 bases). V was trimmed by 2 bases and J by 2 bases, leaving 15 bases between them. The CDR3 consists of 17 residues. Per germline, CDR1 LGHNA and CDR2 YNFKEQ. CDR3 protein: CASSQYGGIGNTGELFF. The CDR3 region has the DNA TGTGCCAGCAGCCAATATGGGGGGATCGGTAACACCGGGGAGCTGTTTTTT.